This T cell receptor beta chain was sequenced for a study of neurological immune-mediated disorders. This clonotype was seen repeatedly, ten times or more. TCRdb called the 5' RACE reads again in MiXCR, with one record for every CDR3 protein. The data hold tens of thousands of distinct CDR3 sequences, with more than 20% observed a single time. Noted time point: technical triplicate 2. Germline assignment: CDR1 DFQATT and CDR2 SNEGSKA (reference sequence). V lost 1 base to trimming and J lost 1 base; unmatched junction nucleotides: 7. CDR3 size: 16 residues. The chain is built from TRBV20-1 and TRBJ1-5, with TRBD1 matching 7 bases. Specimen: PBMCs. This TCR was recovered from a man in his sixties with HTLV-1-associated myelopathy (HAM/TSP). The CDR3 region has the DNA TGCAGTGCTAGAGGCTCCGGGACAGCGAGCAATCAGCCCCAGCATTTT. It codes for CSARGSGTASNQPQHF.